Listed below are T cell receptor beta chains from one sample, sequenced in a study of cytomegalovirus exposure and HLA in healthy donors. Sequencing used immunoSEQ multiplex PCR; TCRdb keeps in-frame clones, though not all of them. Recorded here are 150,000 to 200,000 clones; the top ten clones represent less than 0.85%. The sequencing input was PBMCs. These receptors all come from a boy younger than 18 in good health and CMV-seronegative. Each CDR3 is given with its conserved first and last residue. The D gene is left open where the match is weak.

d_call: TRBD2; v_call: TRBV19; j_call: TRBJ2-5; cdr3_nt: TGTGCCAGTACCGGGACTAGCGGGGAAGTGGAGACCCAGTACTTC; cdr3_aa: CASTGTSGEVETQYF
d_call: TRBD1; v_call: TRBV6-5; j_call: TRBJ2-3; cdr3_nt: TGTGCCAGCGGGGCAGGGGGCCCAGATACGCAGTATTTT; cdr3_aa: CASGAGGPDTQYF
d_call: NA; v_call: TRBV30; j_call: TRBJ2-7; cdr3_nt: TGTGCCTGGAGTTGGGGCCCTACCTACGAGCAGTACTTC; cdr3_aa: CAWSWGPTYEQYF
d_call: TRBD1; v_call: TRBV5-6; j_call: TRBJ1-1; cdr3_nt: TGTGCCAGCAGCCTGCAGGGGACAGCGAGCACTGAAGCTTTCTTT; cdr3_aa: CASSLQGTASTEAFF
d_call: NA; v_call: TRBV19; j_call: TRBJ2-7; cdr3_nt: TGTGCCAGTAGTCCCCGGGACTTGTCCTACGAGCAGTACTTC; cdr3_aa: CASSPRDLSYEQYF
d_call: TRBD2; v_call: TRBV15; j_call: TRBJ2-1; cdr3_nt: TGTGCCACCAGCAGAGATAAGGTGGAAGCGGGGGTCAATGAGCAGTTCTTC; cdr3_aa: CATSRDKVEAGVNEQFF
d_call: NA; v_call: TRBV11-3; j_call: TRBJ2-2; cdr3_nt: TGTGCCAGCAGCTTAGATATTCCCGGGACAAGATACACCGGGGAGCTGTTTTTT; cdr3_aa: CASSLDIPGTRYTGELFF
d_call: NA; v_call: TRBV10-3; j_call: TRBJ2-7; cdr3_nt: TGTGCCATCAGTGATACACAGAGCTCCTACGAGCAGTACTTC; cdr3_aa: CAISDTQSSYEQYF
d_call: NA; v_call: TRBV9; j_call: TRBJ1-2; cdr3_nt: TGTGCCAGCAGCGTGGCACAGGGAGCCTATGGCTACACCTTC; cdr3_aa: CASSVAQGAYGYTF
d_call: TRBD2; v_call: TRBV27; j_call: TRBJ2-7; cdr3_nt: TGTGCCAGCAGGTATCGGGGGGGACCCTACGAGCAGTACTTC; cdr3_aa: CASRYRGGPYEQYF
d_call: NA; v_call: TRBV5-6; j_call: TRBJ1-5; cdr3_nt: TGTGCCAGCAGCTACGGGTCTCCCGATGGGCCCCAGCATTTT; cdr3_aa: CASSYGSPDGPQHF
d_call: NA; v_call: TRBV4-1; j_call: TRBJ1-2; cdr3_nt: TGCGCCAGCAGCCAAGATGACGTCAGGGCGGACTATGGCTACACCTTC; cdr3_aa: CASSQDDVRADYGYTF
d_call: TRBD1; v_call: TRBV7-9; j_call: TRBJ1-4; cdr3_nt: TGTGCCAGCAGCTCAGGGGGACGGGAAAAACTGTTTTTT; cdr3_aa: CASSSGGREKLFF
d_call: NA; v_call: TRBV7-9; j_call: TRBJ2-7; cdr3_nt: TGTGCCAGCAGCTTTAATACGGCCCAGGGGTCCGACGAGCAGTACTTC; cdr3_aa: CASSFNTAQGSDEQYF
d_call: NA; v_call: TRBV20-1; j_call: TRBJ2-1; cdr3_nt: TGCAGTGCTAGTAGGCAGGGGAGGCAGTTCTTC; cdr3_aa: CSASRQGRQFF
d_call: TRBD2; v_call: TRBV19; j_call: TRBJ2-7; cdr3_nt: TGTGCCAGTAGCTCCCCTAGCGGGGGGACTTACGAGCAGTACTTC; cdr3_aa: CASSSPSGGTYEQYF
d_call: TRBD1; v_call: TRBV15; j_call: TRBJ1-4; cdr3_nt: TGTGCCACCAGCAGAGATAAGGGACAGGGTAATGAAAAACTGTTTTTT; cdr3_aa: CATSRDKGQGNEKLFF
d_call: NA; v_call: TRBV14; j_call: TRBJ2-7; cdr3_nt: TGTGCCAGCAACCAAGGGGCTGTGAGCGGCGAGCAGTACTTC; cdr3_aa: CASNQGAVSGEQYF
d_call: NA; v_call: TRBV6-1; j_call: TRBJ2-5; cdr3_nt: TGTGCCAGCAGCACAGGGATAGAGACCCAGTACTTC; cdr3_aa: CASSTGIETQYF
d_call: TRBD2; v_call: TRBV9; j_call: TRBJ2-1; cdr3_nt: TGTGCCAGCAGTCGATCTAGCGGGCAATACAATGAGCAGTTCTTC; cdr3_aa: CASSRSSGQYNEQFF
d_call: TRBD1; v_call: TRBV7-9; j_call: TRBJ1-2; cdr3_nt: TGTGCCAGCAGCCGTATGACAGGGGAGGTCTATGGCTACACCTTC; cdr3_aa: CASSRMTGEVYGYTF
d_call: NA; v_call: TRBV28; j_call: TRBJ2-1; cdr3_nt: TGTGCCAGCAGCCCGGGTAGGGGGGGTCGATTCAGCTCCTACAATGAGCAGTTCTTC; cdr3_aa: CASSPGRGGRFSSYNEQFF
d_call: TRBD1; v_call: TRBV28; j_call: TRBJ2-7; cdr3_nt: TGTGCCAGCAGTACCCCAGGGACAGGGGGTGGCGAGCAGTACTTC; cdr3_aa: CASSTPGTGGGEQYF
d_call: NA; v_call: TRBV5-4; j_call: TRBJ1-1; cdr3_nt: TGTGCCAGCAGCTCTACAGGAGTTGAAGCTTTCTTT; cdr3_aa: CASSSTGVEAFF
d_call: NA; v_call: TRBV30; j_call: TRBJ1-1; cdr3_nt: TGTGCCTGGAGGCGCCACGTAGTTCTGAACACTGAAGCTTTCTTT; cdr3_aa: CAWRRHVVLNTEAFF
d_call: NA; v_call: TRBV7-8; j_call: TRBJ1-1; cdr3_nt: TGTGCCAGCAGCCACCCCCGGGATCCTGAAGAAGCTTTCTTT; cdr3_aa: CASSHPRDPEEAFF
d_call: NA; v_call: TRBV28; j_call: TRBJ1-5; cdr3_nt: TGTGCCAGCAGCCGGGAAAGCAATCAGCCCCAGCATTTT; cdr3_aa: CASSRESNQPQHF
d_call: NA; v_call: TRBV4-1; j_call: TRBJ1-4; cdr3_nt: TGCGCCAGCAGCCAAGTGAGTCTGGGGGCAGCTAATGAAAAACTGTTTTTT; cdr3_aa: CASSQVSLGAANEKLFF
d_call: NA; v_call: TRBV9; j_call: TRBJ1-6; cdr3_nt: TGTGCCAGCAGCGGCTGGACAGATAATTCACCCCTCCACTTT; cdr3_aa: CASSGWTDNSPLHF
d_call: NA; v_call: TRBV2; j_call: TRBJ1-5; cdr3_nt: TGTGCCAGCCTGCCTGGGCAGGGCGTGAGTCAGCCCCAGCATTTT; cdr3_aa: CASLPGQGVSQPQHF
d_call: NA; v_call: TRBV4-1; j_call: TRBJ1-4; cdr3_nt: TGCGCCAGCAGCCCCCTCGCTAACTCTAATGAAAAACTGTTTTTT; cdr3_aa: CASSPLANSNEKLFF
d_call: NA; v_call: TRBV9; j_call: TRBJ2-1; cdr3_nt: TGTGCCAGCAGCGTAGTCCCAGGCAATGAGCAGTTCTTC; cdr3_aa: CASSVVPGNEQFF
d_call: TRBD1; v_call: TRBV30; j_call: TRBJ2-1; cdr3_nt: TGTGCCTGGAGTGTACTAGGGGACAGGGACCACAATGAGCAGTTCTTC; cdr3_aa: CAWSVLGDRDHNEQFF
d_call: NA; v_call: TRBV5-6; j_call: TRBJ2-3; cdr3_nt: TGTGCCAGCAGCTTGGGCGGGAGCACAGATACGCAGTATTTT; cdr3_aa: CASSLGGSTDTQYF
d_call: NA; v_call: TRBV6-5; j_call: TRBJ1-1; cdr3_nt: TGTGCCAGCAGTTACTCGAACAGGTTACGCGCTGAAGCTTTCTTT; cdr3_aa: CASSYSNRLRAEAFF
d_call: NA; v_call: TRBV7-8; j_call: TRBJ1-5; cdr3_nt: TGTGCCAGCAGCTTAAACGGCAGGGCCGCTGAGTATCAGCCCCAGCATTTT; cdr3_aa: CASSLNGRAAEYQPQHF
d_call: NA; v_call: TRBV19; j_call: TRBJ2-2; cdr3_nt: TGTGCCAGTAGACTACTCGAAACCGGGGAGCTGTTTTTT; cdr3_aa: CASRLLETGELFF
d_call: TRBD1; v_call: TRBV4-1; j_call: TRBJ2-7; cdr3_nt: TGCGCCAGCAGCCAAGACAGGGGGACCTACGAGCAGTACTTC; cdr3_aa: CASSQDRGTYEQYF
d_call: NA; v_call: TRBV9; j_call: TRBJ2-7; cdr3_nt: TGTGCCAGCAGCGTAGATCTGGGGAGCTACGAGCAGTACTTC; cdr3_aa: CASSVDLGSYEQYF
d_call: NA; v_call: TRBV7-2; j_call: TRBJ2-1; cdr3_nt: TGTGCCAGCAGCTTTGTTACAGGGTACACCTACAATGAGCAGTTCTTC; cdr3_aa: CASSFVTGYTYNEQFF
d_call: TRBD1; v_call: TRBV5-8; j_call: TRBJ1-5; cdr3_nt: TGTGCCAGCAGCCTGACAGGGGGCGAGGATCAGCCCCAGCATTTT; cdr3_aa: CASSLTGGEDQPQHF
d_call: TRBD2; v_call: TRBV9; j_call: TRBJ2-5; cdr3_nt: TGTGCCAGCAGCCTCCCAGCGGGGGGGCAAGAGACCCAGTACTTC; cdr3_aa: CASSLPAGGQETQYF
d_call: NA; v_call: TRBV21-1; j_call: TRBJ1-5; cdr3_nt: TGTGCCAGCAGCCCAGAGGCGGGCGGGGGCAATCAGCCCCAGCATTTT; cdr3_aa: CASSPEAGGGNQPQHF
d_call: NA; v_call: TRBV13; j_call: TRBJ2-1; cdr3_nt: TGTGCCAGCAGCTTAGCCTATGAGCAGTTCTTC; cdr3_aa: CASSLAYEQFF
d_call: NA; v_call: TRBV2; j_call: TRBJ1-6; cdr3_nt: TGTGCCAGCTCGGACACCTCCCCCTCACCCCTCCACTTT; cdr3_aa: CASSDTSPSPLHF
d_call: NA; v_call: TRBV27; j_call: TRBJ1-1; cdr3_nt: TGTGCCAGCAGTCCGGGGGTGTCGAACACTGAAGCTTTCTTT; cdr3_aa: CASSPGVSNTEAFF
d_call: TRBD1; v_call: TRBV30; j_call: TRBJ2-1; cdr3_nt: TGTGCCTGGAGTAGTTGGGGGACAGCGAGCTCCGCACGCATAGGGTCCTACAATGAGCAGTTCTTC; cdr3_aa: CAWSSWGTASSARIGSYNEQFF
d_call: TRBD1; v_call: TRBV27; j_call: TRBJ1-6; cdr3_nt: TGTGCCAGCAGTTTGGACAGGCTACCGGGTTCACCCCTCCACTTT; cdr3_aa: CASSLDRLPGSPLHF
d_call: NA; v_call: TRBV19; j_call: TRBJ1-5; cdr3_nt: TGTGCCATCGGACGGACACCCAATCAGCCCCAGCATTTT; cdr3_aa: CAIGRTPNQPQHF
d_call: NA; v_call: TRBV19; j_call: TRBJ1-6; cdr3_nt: TGTGCCAGTACCCTAAGCTCCTATAATTCACCCCTCCACTTT; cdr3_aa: CASTLSSYNSPLHF
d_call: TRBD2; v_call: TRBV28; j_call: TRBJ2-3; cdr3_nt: TGTGCCAGCAGTACCCCTAGTAGCGGGGGTTCCACAGATACGCAGTATTTT; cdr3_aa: CASSTPSSGGSTDTQYF
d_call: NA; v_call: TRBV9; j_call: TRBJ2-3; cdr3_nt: TGTGCCAGCAGCAATGCCCAGTCCGATACGCAGTATTTT; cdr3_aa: CASSNAQSDTQYF
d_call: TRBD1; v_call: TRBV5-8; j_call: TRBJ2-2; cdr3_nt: TGTGCCAGCAGCCCAGACAGGGGGCCTGGAGCAGGGGAGCTGTTTTTT; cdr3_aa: CASSPDRGPGAGELFF
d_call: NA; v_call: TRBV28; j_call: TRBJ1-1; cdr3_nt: TGTGCCAGCAGTCTGGGAGGCGGGGCAGGATTCTTT; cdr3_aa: CASSLGGGAGFF
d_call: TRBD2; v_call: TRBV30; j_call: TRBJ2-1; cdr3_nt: TGTGCCTGGAGTCATGCCGGGACTAGCGGGACAAGAGGGTTCTTC; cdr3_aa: CAWSHAGTSGTRGFF
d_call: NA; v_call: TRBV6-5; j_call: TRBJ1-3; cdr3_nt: TGTGCCAGCACTCCGGGAGGGAGGGGAAACACCATATATTTT; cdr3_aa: CASTPGGRGNTIYF
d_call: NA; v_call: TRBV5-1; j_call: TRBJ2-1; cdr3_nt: TGCGCCAGCAGCCTGTCTGGTTCGGTCAATGAGCAGTTCTTC; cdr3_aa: CASSLSGSVNEQFF
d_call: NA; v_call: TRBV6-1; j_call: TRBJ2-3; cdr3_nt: TGTGCCAGCAGTGAATCGGCGGGGAGCACAGATACGCAGTATTTT; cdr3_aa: CASSESAGSTDTQYF